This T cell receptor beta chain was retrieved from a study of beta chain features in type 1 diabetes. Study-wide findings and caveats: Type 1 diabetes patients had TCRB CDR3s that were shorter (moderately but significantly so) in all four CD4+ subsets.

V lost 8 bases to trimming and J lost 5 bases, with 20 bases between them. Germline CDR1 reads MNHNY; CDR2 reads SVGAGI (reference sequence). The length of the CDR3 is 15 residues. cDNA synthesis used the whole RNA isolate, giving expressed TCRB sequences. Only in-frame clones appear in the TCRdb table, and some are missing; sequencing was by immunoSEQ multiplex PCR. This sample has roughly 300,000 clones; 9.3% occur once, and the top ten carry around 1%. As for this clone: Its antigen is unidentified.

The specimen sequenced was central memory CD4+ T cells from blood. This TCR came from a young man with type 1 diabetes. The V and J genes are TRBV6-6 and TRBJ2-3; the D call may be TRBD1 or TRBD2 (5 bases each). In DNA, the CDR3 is TGTGCCAGCCGAGGGACCTACTTTGGTGGAGATACGCAGTATTTT. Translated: CASRGTYFGGDTQYF.